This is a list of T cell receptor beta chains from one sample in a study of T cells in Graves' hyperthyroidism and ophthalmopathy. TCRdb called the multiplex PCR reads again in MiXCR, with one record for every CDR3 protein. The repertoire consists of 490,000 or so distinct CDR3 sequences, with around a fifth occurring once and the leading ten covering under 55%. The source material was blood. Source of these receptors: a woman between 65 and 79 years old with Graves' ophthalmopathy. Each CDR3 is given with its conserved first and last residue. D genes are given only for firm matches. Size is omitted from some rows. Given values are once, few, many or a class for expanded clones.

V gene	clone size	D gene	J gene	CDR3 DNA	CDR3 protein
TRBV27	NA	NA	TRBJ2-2	TGTGCCAGCAGTGGGACCCCGGGCCTCACCGGGGAGCTGTTTTTT	CASSGTPGLTGELFF
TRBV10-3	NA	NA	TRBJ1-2	TGTGCCATCAGTCACGATGGGGCAGGCGTGACCTATGGCTACACCTTC	CAISHDGAGVTYGYTF
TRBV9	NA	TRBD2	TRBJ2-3	TGTGCCAGCAGCGCGCGACTAGCGGTAAACACAGATACGCAGTATTTT	CASSARLAVNTDTQYF
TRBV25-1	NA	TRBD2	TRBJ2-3	TGTGCCAGCAGTGTCATTAGCGGGAGATCAGATACGCAGTATTTT	CASSVISGRSDTQYF
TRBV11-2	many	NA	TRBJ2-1	TGTGCCAGCAGCTCAGGGGTAGAGCAGTTCTTC	CASSSGVEQFF
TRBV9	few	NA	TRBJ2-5	TGTGCCAGCAGCGTAGATGGGGGGAAGACCCAGTACTTC	CASSVDGGKTQYF
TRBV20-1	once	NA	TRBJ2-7	TGCAGTGTTAGAGGGGTGACAATCCACGAGCAGTACTTC	CSVRGVTIHEQYF
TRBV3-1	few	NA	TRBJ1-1	TGTGCCAGCAGCTTATGGGACGACACTGAAGCTTTCTTT	CASSLWDDTEAFF
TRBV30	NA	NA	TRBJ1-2	TGTGCCTGGAGTGTTGGGGGGGGAATGGTCGGCTACACCTTC	CAWSVGGGMVGYTF
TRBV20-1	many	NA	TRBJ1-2	TGCAGTGCCCGCCAGGGCTATGGCTACACCTTC	CSARQGYGYTF
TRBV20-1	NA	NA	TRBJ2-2	TGCAGTGCTAGGGGCACCAACACCGGGGAGCTGTTTTTT	CSARGTNTGELFF
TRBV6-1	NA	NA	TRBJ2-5	TGTGCCAGCAATTCCGGAACAGGAGAGACCCAGTACTTC	CASNSGTGETQYF
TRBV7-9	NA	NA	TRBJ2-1	TGTGCCAGCAGCCCCCCCGCTGTGGGGGCGCAGAATGAGCAGTTCTTC	CASSPPAVGAQNEQFF
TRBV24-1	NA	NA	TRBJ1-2	TGTGCCACCAGTGATGCTCGAGGAGACACTAACTATGGCTACACCTTC	CATSDARGDTNYGYTF
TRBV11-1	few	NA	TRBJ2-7	TGTGCCAGCAGCTTTACCACTAGTCACAGAAGGTCCTACGAGCAGTACTTC	CASSFTTSHRRSYEQYF